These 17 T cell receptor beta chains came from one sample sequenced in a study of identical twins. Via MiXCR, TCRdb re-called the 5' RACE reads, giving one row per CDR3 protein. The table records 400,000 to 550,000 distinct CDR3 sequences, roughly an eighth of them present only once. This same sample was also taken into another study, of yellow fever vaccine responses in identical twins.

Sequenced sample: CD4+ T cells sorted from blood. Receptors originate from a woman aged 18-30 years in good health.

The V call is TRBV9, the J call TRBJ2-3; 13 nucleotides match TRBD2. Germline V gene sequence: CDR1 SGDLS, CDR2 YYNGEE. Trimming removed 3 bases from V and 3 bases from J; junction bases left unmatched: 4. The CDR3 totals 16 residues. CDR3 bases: TGTGCCAGCAGCGGGACTAGCGGGAGATCGACAGATACGCAGTATTTT. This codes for CASSGTSGRSTDTQYF. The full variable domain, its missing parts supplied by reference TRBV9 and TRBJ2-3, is DSGVTQTPKHLITATGQRVTLRCSPRSGDLSVYWYQQSLDQGLQFLIQYYNGEERAKGNILERFSAQQFPDLHSELNLSSLELGDSALYFCASSGTSGRSTDTQYFGPGTRLTVL.

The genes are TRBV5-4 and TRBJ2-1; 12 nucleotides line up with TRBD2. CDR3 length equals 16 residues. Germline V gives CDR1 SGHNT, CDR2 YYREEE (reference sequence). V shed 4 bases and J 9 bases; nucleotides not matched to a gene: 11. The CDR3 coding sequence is TGTGCCAGCAGCCCGGACCCTAGCGGGAGGGCCAGTGAGCAGTTCTTC. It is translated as CASSPDPSGRASEQFF.

In nucleotides, the CDR3 is TGCAGTGCTAGTCCGATTTTCGTGGGGCAAGAGACCCAGTACTTC. Protein: CSASPIFVGQETQYF. The chain couples TRBV20-1 to TRBJ2-5; the D is unclear. V dropped 3 bases and J dropped 2 bases, with 16 bases sitting between them. The CDR3 length is 15 residues. Germline loops: CDR1 DFQATT, CDR2 SNEGSKA (reference sequence).

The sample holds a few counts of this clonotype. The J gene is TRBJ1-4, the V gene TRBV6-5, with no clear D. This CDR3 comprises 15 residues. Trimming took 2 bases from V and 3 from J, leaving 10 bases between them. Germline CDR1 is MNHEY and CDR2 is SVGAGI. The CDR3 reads CASSYRGIPNEKLFF. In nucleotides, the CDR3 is TGTGCCAGCAGTTACCGGGGAATACCTAATGAAAAACTGTTTTTT.

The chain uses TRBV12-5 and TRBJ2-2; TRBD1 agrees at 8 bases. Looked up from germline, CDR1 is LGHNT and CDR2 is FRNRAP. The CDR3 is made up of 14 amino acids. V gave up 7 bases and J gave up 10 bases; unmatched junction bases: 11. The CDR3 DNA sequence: TGTGCTAGTGCCCATGGACAGGGTTCCATGGAGCTGTTTTTT. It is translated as CASAHGQGSMELFF.

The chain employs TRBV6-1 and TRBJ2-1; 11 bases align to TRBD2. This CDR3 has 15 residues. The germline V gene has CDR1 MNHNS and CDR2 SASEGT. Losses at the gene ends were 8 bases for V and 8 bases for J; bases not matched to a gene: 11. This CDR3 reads CASRLAGGREHEQFF. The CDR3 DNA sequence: TGTGCCAGCCGCCTAGCGGGAGGCCGTGAACATGAGCAGTTCTTC.

Here the CDR3 DNA reads TGTGCCAGCAGCTCCCATAGAAAAGCGGGGGGGCCCGATACGCAGTATTTT. This encodes CASSSHRKAGGPDTQYF. The chain combines TRBV7-2 with TRBJ2-3, with 10 positions matching TRBD2. There are 17 residues in the CDR3. The trim removed 4 bases at V and 6 bases at J, leaving 13 bases unmatched. Germline-derived CDR1 and CDR2 are SGHTA and FQGNSA.

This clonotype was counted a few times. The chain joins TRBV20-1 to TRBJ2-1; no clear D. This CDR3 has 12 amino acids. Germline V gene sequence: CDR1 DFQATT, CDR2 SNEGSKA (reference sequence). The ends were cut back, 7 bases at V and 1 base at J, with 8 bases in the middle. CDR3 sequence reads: CSVPLSYNEQFF. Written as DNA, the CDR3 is TGCAGTGTGCCCTTATCCTACAATGAGCAGTTCTTC.

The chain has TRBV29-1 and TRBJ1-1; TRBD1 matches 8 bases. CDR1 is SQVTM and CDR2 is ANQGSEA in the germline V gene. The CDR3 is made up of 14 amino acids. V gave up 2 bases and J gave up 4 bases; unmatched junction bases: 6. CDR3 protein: CSVESGRGLTEAFF. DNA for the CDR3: TGCAGCGTTGAATCTGGCAGGGGGCTCACTGAAGCTTTCTTT.

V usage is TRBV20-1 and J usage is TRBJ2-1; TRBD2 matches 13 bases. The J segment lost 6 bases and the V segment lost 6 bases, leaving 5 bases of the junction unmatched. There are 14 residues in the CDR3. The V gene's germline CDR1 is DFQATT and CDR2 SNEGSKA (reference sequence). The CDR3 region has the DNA TGCAGTGCCTCACTAGCGGGGGGGACCAATGAGCAGTTCTTC. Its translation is CSASLAGGTNEQFF.

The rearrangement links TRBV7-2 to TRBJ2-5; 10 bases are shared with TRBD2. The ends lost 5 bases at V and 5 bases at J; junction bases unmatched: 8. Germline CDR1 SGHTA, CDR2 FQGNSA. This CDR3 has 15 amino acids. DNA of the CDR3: TGTGCCAGCAGCCCCCTAGCGGGAGAGGAGGAGACCCAGTACTTC. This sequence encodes CASSPLAGEEETQYF.

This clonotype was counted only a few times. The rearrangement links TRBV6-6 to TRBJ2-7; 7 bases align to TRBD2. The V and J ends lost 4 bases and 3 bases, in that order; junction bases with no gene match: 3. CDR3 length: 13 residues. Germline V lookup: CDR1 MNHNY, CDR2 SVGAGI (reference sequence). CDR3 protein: CASSLAGYYEQYF. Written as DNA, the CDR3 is TGTGCCAGCAGTTTAGCGGGTTACTACGAGCAGTACTTC.

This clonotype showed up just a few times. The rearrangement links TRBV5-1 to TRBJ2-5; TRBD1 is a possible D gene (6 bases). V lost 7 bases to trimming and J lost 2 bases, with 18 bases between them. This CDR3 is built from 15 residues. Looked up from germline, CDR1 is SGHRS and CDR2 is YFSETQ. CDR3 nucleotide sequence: TGCGCCAGCGGACAACAGGGATACGGGCAAGAGACCCAGTACTTC. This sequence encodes CASGQQGYGQETQYF. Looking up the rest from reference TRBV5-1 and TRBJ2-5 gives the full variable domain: KAGVTQTPRYLIKTRGQQVTLSCSPISGHRSVSWYQQTPGQGLQFLFEYFSETQRNKGNFPGRFSGRQFSNSRSEMNVSTLELGDSALYLCASGQQGYGQETQYFGPGTRLLVL.

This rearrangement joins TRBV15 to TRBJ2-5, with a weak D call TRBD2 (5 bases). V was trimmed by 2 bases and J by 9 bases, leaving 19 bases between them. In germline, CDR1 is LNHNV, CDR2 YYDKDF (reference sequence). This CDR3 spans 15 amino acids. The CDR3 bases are TGTGCCACCAGCAGAAACCCACAGCGGACCGAGGCCCAGTACTTC. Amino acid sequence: CATSRNPQRTEAQYF.

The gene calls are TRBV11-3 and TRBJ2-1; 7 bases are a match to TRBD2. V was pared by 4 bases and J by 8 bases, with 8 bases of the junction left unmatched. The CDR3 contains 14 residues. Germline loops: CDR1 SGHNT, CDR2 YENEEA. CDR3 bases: TGTGCCAGCAGCTCTGACTTAGCGGGTGATGAGCAGTTCTTC. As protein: CASSSDLAGDEQFF.

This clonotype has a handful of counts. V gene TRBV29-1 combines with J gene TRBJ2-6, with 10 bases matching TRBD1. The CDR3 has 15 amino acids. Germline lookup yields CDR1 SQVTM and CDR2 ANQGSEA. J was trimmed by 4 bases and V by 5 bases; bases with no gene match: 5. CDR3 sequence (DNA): TGCAGCGTTTGGGGACAGGGGACCGGGGCCAACGTCCTGACTTTC. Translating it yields CSVWGQGTGANVLTF.

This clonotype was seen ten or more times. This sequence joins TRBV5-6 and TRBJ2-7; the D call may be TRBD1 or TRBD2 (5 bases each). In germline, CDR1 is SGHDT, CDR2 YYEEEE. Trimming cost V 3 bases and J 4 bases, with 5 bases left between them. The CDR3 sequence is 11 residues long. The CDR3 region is CASSWGYEQYF. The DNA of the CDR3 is TGTGCCAGCAGCTGGGGGTACGAGCAGTACTTC. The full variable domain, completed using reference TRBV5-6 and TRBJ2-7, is DAGVTQSPTHLIKTRGQQVTLRCSPKSGHDTVSWYQQALGQGPQFIFQYYEEEERQRGNFPDRFSGHQFPNYSSELNVNALLLGDSALYLCASSWGYEQYFGPGTRLTVT.